A single sample gave rise to the 16 T cell receptor beta chains below, sequenced in a study of T cells in narcolepsy. Generated by immunoSEQ multiplex PCR, the TCRdb table keeps only in-frame clones and is missing some. Of about 17,000 clones in the sample, 86% are singletons; the top ten hold approximately 0.7%. Sample: memory (CD45RA-) CD4+ T cells from blood. The receptors originated from a human donor in good health.

The rearrangement joins TRBV11-3 to TRBJ2-5; D uncertain. The J call is in doubt because the DNA end fits TRBJ2-7 better. From germline, CDR1 is SGHNT and CDR2 YENEEA. This CDR3 is 17 amino acids long. The CDR3 region is CASSLVLQTLDSYEQYF. CDR3 nucleotides: TGTGCCAGCAGCTTAGTTCTACAAACGTTGGATTCCTACGAGCAGTACTTC.

The rearrangement joins TRBV6-5 to TRBJ2-1, with D hard to call. Germline V lookup: CDR1 MNHEY, CDR2 SVGAGI. This CDR3 contains 13 residues. V lost 2 bases and J lost 6, with 8 bases in between. DNA for the CDR3: TGTGCCAGCAGTTACGGGGTAGCCAATGAGCAGTTCTTC. This encodes CASSYGVANEQFF.

The chain is built from TRBV27 and TRBJ1-1; the D gene is possibly TRBD1 (6 bases). Germline V lookup: CDR1 MNHEY, CDR2 SMNVEV (reference sequence). Trimming removed 4 bases at V and 10 bases at J, with 16 bases between. The CDR3 spans 13 residues. The CDR3, as DNA: TGTGCCAGCAGTTCCTCACGCGGAGGGGGAGCTTTCTTT. Its protein is CASSSSRGGGAFF.

The chain combines TRBV6-1 with TRBJ1-6; D remains ambiguous. The CDR3 loop spans 12 amino acids. Germline CDR1 and CDR2: MNHNS and SASEGT. V gave up 4 bases and J gave up 9 bases, with 7 bases separating them. CDR3 DNA: TGTGCCAGCAGTGGAAGTATTTCACCCCTCCACTTT. Protein product: CASSGSISPLHF.

The genes are TRBV19 and TRBJ2-3; tentative D call: TRBD2 (6 bases). V was clipped by 3 bases and J by 1 base, with 14 bases between them. Germline V gene sequence: CDR1 LNHDA, CDR2 SQIVND (reference sequence). This CDR3 is 16 amino acids long. Here the CDR3 DNA reads TGTGCCAGTAGTATCGGAACGGGAGCGGGCACAGATACGCAGTATTTT. This gives the protein CASSIGTGAGTDTQYF.

This chain connects TRBV9 to TRBJ2-4; possible D gene TRBD1, 6 bases. V lost 2 bases, J lost 0 bases, and 12 bases lay in between. Germline assignment: CDR1 SGDLS and CDR2 YYNGEE. The CDR3 contains 16 residues. CDR3 sequence reads: CASSVRSGVAKNIQYF. In DNA form, the CDR3 reads TGTGCCAGCAGCGTCCGTTCAGGGGTAGCCAAAAACATTCAGTACTTC.

V and J are TRBV7-3 and TRBJ2-3; 10 bases agree with TRBD2. In germline, CDR1 is SGHTA, CDR2 FQGTGA. The CDR3 has 15 amino acids. Germline trimming cut 3 bases from V and 4 bases from J; bases unmatched to any gene: 4. The CDR3 DNA reads TGTGCCAGCAGCTTGTCTAGCGGGGGCGCAGATACGCAGTATTTT. This sequence encodes CASSLSSGGADTQYF.

This clone was seen a few times. The rearrangement joins TRBV11-2 to TRBJ1-3; D is possibly TRBD1 (5 bases). This CDR3 is built from 16 residues. Per germline, CDR1 SGHAT and CDR2 FQNNGV. Trimming stripped 3 bases from V and 0 bases from J, with 12 bases between. Here the CDR3 reads CASSLMTDSSGNTIYF. CDR3 coding DNA: TGTGCCAGCAGCTTGATGACCGACAGCTCTGGAAACACCATATATTTT.

The V and J genes are TRBV6-5 and TRBJ1-2, with TRBD1 matching over 7 bases. The CDR3 runs 13 residues. V dropped 6 bases and J dropped 10; count of bases not matched to a gene: 11. Germline V gene data show CDR1 as MNHEY and CDR2 as SVGAGI. The CDR3 sequence: CASRPSRQGLYTF. The CDR3 nucleotides are TGTGCCAGCAGACCTTCTAGACAGGGACTCTACACCTTC.

About this clone: One junction end does not reproduce the germline sequence, and a read error may be involved. The chain uses TRBV5-4 and TRBJ2-5; a possible D gene is TRBD2 (6 bases). There are 16 residues in the CDR3. Germline V lookup: CDR1 SGHNT, CDR2 YYREEE (reference sequence). In DNA form, the CDR3 reads TGTGCCAGCACCTTGGGGACTGGTAGCGGTAGAGAGACCCAGTACTTC. Protein: CASTLGTGSGRETQYF.

V and J are TRBV7-8 and TRBJ2-7; no clear D. Germline CDR1 reads SGHVS; CDR2 reads FQNEAQ. The CDR3 consists of 15 residues. Trimming shortened V by 5 bases and J by 0 bases, and 14 bases separated the two germline ends. The CDR3 region has the DNA TGTGCCAGCAGCGTCCGAACACCCAGCTCCTACGAGCAGTACTTC. This sequence encodes CASSVRTPSSYEQYF.

This chain links TRBV12-5 with TRBJ1-1; D unclear. V was cut by 5 bases and J by 6 bases, with 13 bases left in between. This CDR3 is built from 13 residues. The germline V gene encodes CDR1 LGHNT and CDR2 FRNRAP. As DNA, the CDR3 is TGTGCTAGTGGTCCGGACTACCTCCCTGAAGCTTTCTTT. It yields the protein CASGPDYLPEAFF.

This chain links TRBV7-2 with TRBJ2-3; D is possibly TRBD2 (6 bases). V lost 0 bases and J 5 bases, leaving 12 bases between the germline ends. Germline assignment: CDR1 SGHTA and CDR2 FQGNSA. This CDR3 contains 15 residues. CDR3 DNA sequence: TGTGCCAGCAGCTTAGCGGGAGTGGGGGGAGATACGCAGTATTTT. Its protein is CASSLAGVGGDTQYF.

The V gene is TRBV7-2, the J gene TRBJ2-7; TRBD1 might be the D (5 bases). From germline, CDR1 is SGHTA and CDR2 FQGNSA. The CDR3 covers 15 residues. V was cut by 0 bases and J by 7 bases, with 16 bases left in between. This chain's CDR3 is CASSLAMAFSGEQYF. The CDR3 region has the DNA TGTGCCAGCAGCTTAGCGATGGCATTCTCAGGGGAGCAGTACTTC. Filled out from reference TRBV7-2 and TRBJ2-7, the complete variable domain reads GAGVSQSPSNKVTEKGKDVELRCDPISGHTALYWYRQSLGQGLEFLIYFQGNSAPDKSGLPSDRFSAERTGGSVSTLTIQRTQQEDSAVYLCASSLAMAFSGEQYFGPGTRLTVT.

The chain couples TRBV7-8 to TRBJ1-5; tentatively, D is TRBD1 (6 bases). The CDR3 has 12 residues. Trimming took off 5 bases at V and 7 bases at J, with 9 bases between the two ends. The V gene's germline CDR1 is SGHVS and CDR2 FQNEAQ. The chain's CDR3 is CASSGRGQPQHF. CDR3 DNA sequence: TGTGCCAGCAGCGGCAGGGGACAGCCCCAGCATTTT.

V and J are TRBV10-1 and TRBJ1-1; D possibly corresponds to TRBD1 (5 bases). V dropped 0 bases and J dropped 4 bases, with 12 bases sitting between them. CDR1 is WNHNN, CDR2 SYGVQD, per germline (reference sequence). The CDR3 has 15 residues. The CDR3: CASSESGGRGTEAFF. The CDR3 bases are TGCGCCAGCAGTGAGTCCGGGGGTAGGGGCACTGAAGCTTTCTTT.